The T cell receptor (beta chain) described here comes from a study of blood T cell repertoires in COVID-19. Study-level background: The United States, Italy and Spain supplied acute and convalescent COVID-19 samples. From T cells, B-cell-depleted T cells, or PBMCs came the material, which was cDNA or gDNA.

As handled by the study authors: Nucleated cell number was recorded as an estimate derived from reference gene primer amplification. Profiling relied on immunoSEQ multiplex PCR, and the TCRdb table lists in-frame clones only, not all of them. D and trimming were read from the DNA, whereas the V and J calls and clone size are those reported in that table. Of approximately 410,000 clones detected, 86% appear once; the ten largest clones hold around 1.4%. This CDR3 is 15 amino acids long. V lost 3 bases to trimming and J lost 11 bases; unmatched junction nucleotides: 8. Germline V CDR1 and CDR2: LGHNA, YNFKEQ.

The receptor was derived from a woman aged 25 to 45 with active or convalescent COVID-19. Sequencing was done on a sample of peripheral blood. The chain joins TRBV4-2 to TRBJ2-3; 13 bases agree with TRBD2. CDR3 DNA: TGTGCCAGCAGCCAGACGGGACTAGCGGGGAAGGAGCAGTATTTT. It yields the protein CASSQTGLAGKEQYF.